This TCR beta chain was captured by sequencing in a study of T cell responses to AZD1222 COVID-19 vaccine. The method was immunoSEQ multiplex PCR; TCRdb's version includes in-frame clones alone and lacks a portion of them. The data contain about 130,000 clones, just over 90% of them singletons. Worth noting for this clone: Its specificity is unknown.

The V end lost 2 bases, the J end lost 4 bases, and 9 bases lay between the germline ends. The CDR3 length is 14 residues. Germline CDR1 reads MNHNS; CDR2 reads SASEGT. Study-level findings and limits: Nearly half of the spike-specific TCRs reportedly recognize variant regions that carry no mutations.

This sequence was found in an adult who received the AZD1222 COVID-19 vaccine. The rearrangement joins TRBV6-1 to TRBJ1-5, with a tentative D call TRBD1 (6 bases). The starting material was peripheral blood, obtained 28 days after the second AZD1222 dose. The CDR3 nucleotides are TGTGCCAGCAGTGAACAGGGGATTAATCAGCCCCAGCATTTT. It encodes CASSEQGINQPQHF.